This T cell receptor (beta chain) stems from a study of OX40 agonist ivuxolimab in advanced cancers. At the level of the whole study: Ivuxolimab, which targeted the costimulatory receptor OX40 (CD134), was an agonistic, fully human IgG2 monoclonal antibody. Of the approximately 54 patients in dose escalation, 19 had hepatocellular carcinoma, some 15 had melanoma, 9 had renal cell carcinoma and 9 had head and neck cancer. The purpose of peripheral TCRbeta sequencing was to test whether ivuxolimab changed TCR sequence diversity and led to clonal T-cell expansion. In the dose-escalation cohort, 82.7% of patients were male, and the mean age was approximately 60 years, with a range of roughly 20 to 80. Patients were allowed to have had prior anti-PD-1, anti-PD-L1 or anti-CTLA-4 therapy, and around 43% of the dose-escalation patients had been treated with checkpoint inhibitors. Intravenous ivuxolimab was administered to patients every 2 weeks at six dose levels: 0.01, 0.1, 0.3, 1.5, 3 and 10 mg/kg. Three dose-escalation patients achieved partial responses, one with hepatocellular carcinoma and two with cutaneous melanoma. The monotherapy dose-escalation portion (N of about 47 patients) of the phase I ivuxolimab trial is reported in the paper. Results the study describes overall, beyond this receptor: Low levels of normalized T-cell clonal expansion were also seen in some patients who did not respond. In the 0.1-3.0 mg/kg groups, partial responders were among the patients with the lowest normalized peripheral clonal expansion, particularly in CD8+ T cells. The antigen specificity of the peripheral T cells that underwent clonal expansion was not determined. At doses from 0.1 to 3.0 mg/kg, clonal expansion was seen in both CD4+ and CD8+ blood T cells between baseline and week 6. On average, CD8+ T cells showed more expanded clones than CD4+ T cells after ivuxolimab.

The trial excluded patients who had a history of autoimmune disease or who were on systemic immunosuppression. Peripheral blood for TCR sequencing was drawn from every dose cohort at baseline, at cycle 4 day 1 and at cycle 7 day 1. The samples were taken from a phase I, first-in-human, multicenter, open-label dose-escalation trial of ivuxolimab. Adults with locally advanced or metastatic melanoma, renal cell, hepatocellular, or head and neck squamous cell carcinoma were enrolled in the trial. CD4+ and CD8+ T cells were sorted separately from peripheral blood before TCR sequencing. Genomic DNA was isolated from the sorted cells so that the TCRbeta CDR3 region could be sequenced. The immunoSEQ Assay was used to sequence the TCRbeta CDR3 regions. Entries here come from immuneACCESS through TCRdb and include only in-frame sequences with V and J called. Some clones fail to appear in such tables; in the studies checked, an unresolved V gene covers under half of the shortfall, and the cause of the remainder is unknown. The sample table contains tens of thousands of clones; only one count was recorded for 88% of them. Roughly 4.3% of the sample is taken by the ten largest.

On this clone itself: No antigen is known for it. Qualities for individual bases were not recorded, and no much larger clone is one base off.

The CDR3 runs 14 residues from the cysteine to the phenylalanine. CDR3 DNA only is kept here, 42 bases in frame from base 1. In the germline V gene (reference sequence), CDR1 corresponds to GTSNPN and CDR2 to SVGIG. V is cut by 0 bases and J by 0 bases, and the space between the germline ends is 7 bases. This TCR was sampled from an adult with an advanced solid tumor such as melanoma, head and neck, liver or kidney cancer. The sample was CD4+ or CD8+ T cells sorted from blood, taken in a trial of the OX40 agonist ivuxolimab. The sequence links TRBV30 to TRBJ2-3, with the D gene uncertain. The CDR3 protein sequence reads: CAWSVLASTDTQYF. The DNA sequence is TGTGCCTGGAGTGTACTTGCTAGCACAGATACGCAGTATTTT.